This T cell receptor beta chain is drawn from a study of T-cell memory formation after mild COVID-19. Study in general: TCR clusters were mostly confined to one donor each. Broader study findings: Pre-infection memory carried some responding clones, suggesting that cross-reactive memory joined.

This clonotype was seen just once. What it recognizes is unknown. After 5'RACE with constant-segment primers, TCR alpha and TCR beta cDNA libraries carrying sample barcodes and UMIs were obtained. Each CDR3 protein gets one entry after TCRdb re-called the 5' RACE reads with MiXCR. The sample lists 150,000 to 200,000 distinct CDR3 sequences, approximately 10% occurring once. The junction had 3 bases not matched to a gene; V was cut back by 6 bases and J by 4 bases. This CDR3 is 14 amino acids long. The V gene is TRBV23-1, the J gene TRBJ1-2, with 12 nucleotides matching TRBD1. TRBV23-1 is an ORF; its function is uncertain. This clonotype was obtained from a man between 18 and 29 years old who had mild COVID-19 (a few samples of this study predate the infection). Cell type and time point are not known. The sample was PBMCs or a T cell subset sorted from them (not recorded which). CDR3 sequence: CASRGTGGAYGYTF. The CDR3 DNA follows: TGCGCCAGCAGGGGGACAGGGGGCGCCTATGGCTACACCTTC.